Presented here are 9 T cell receptor beta chains from one specimen sequenced in a study of cytomegalovirus exposure and HLA in healthy donors. Primers for the PCR totalled 60 Vbeta and 13 Jbeta. Sequencing used immunoSEQ multiplex PCR; TCRdb keeps in-frame clones, though not all of them. The repertoire holds some 180,000 clones, with about 9% as singletons. Sequences were obtained from PBMCs. Receptors originate from a woman in her 30s in good health and CMV-seropositive.

This clone occurred a few times. CDR3 sequence: CASSLDGATNEKLFF. Written as DNA, the CDR3 is TGTGCCAGCAGCTTGGACGGTGCAACTAATGAAAAACTGTTTTTT. The genes are TRBV5-6 and TRBJ1-4, with D unclear. Germline CDR1 and CDR2: SGHDT and YYEEEE. This CDR3 has 15 amino acids. The V gene lost 0 bases and the J gene lost 0 bases, with 6 bases spanning the gap.

This clone was counted a few times. The CDR3 sequence: CASSLTDRSAYEQYF. CDR3 DNA: TGTGCCAGCAGCCTTACTGACAGGTCCGCTTACGAGCAGTACTTC. V usage is TRBV28 and J usage is TRBJ2-7; D may be TRBD1 (6 bases). V was clipped by 6 bases and J by 4 bases, with 19 bases between them. The CDR3 length is 15 residues. The germline V gene encodes CDR1 MDHEN and CDR2 SYDVKM.

This clone has more than one count but fewer than ten. CDR3 loop: CASSVYRGGTEAFF. The CDR3 DNA sequence: TGTGCCAGCAGTGTGTACAGGGGAGGTACTGAAGCTTTCTTT. The chain combines TRBV2 with TRBJ1-1; TRBD1 aligns across 7 bases. This CDR3 is built from 14 residues. J gave up 5 bases and V 4 bases, and 7 bases lay outside the gene matches. Germline-derived CDR1 and CDR2 are SNHLY and FYNNEI.

This clone was seen more than once but under ten times. The chain links TRBV9 to TRBJ1-2; D uncertain. Trimming stripped 2 bases from V and 5 bases from J, with 16 bases between. Germline lookup yields CDR1 SGDLS and CDR2 YYNGEE. This CDR3 is 15 amino acids long. The CDR3 DNA reads TGTGCCAGCAGCGTCAACAGTTGGCCTTTGTATGGCTACACCTTC. As protein: CASSVNSWPLYGYTF.

This clone appeared a few times. V is TRBV2 and J is TRBJ2-7; possibly TRBD1 for D (5 bases). The CDR3 loop spans 14 amino acids. V was cut by 6 bases and J by 4 bases, with 16 bases left in between. Germline CDR1 is SNHLY and CDR2 is FYNNEI. DNA for the CDR3: TGTGCCAGCAGGCAGGGCGGCGCCAGTTACGAGCAGTACTTC. Amino acids: CASRQGGASYEQYF.

This clone was seen a few times. The rearrangement joins TRBV7-2 to TRBJ2-4, with 7 bases that match TRBD1. The V segment lost 3 bases and the J segment 0 bases; nucleotides outside the gene matches: 2. Per germline, CDR1 SGHTA and CDR2 FQGNSA. This CDR3 is built from 15 residues. CDR3 amino acids: CASSFDRVAKNIQYF. CDR3 nucleotides: TGTGCCAGCAGCTTTGACAGGGTAGCCAAAAACATTCAGTACTTC.

The V gene is TRBV30, the J gene TRBJ2-7; 9 nucleotides line up with TRBD1. Germline V CDR1 and CDR2: GTSNPN, SVGIG (reference sequence). The CDR3 sequence is 14 residues long. J lost 3 bases, V lost 3 bases, and 6 bases had no gene match. The CDR3 region has the DNA TGTGCCTGGAGAAGGGCGGGACAGGGCTACGAGCAGTACTTC. It yields the protein CAWRRAGQGYEQYF.

This clone was seen a few times. V usage is TRBV14 and J usage is TRBJ1-4, with D hard to call. V was pared by 1 base and J by 8 bases, with 8 bases between. Germline loops: CDR1 SGHDN, CDR2 FVKESK. The CDR3 has 13 amino acids. The CDR3: CASSQGAAEKLFF. In DNA form, the CDR3 reads TGTGCCAGCAGCCAAGGGGCAGCCGAAAAACTGTTTTTT.

This clone was detected a few times. The sample contains more than one DNA sequence encoding this CDR3. The chain recombines TRBV27 with TRBJ1-2, with 7 bases aligning to TRBD1. Unmatched junction bases numbered 9, after V lost 8 bases and J lost 0 bases. The CDR3 is made up of 15 amino acids. Germline assignment: CDR1 MNHEY and CDR2 SMNVEV (reference sequence). The CDR3 here is CASGLDRVTNYGYTF. DNA for the CDR3: TGTGCCAGCGGGCTTGACAGGGTCACTAACTATGGCTACACCTTC.